The TCR beta chain under discussion was sequenced for a study of blood T cell repertoires in COVID-19. Sequencing used immunoSEQ multiplex PCR; TCRdb keeps in-frame clones, though not all of them. The sample contains some 120,000 clones, just over 85% of which appear only once. Sequenced sample: peripheral blood. The sequence was obtained from a woman aged 45-65 years with active or convalescent COVID-19.

DNA for the CDR3: TGTGCCAGCAGGGAGAGCAATCAGCCCCAGCATTTT. This translates into CASRESNQPQHF. The chain links TRBV28 to TRBJ1-5; D is unclear. Per the germline V gene, CDR1 is MDHEN and CDR2 is SYDVKM. Trimming cost V 6 bases and J 1 base, with 4 bases left between them. This CDR3 has 12 residues. Complete variable domain (other parts from reference TRBV28 and TRBJ1-5): DVKVTQSSRYLVKRTGEKVFLECVQDMDHENMFWYRQDPGLGLRLIYFSYDVKMKEKGDIPEGYSVSREKKERFSLILESASTNQTSMYLCASRESNQPQHFGDGTRLSIL.